The present T cell receptor beta chain was sequenced within a study of blood T cells in healthy people across ages. The authors ran a second PCR of roughly 6 to 12 cycles using a sample-barcoded 5' primer and a J-beta primer mix. From each sample, at least 2.5 million paired-end reads containing CDR3 were obtained. TCRdb re-called the 5' RACE reads through MiXCR, storing one row per CDR3 protein. This sample carries 850,000 to 1,300,000 distinct CDR3 sequences, around 43% of them seen once, and the ten largest clones take over 15%. Study results and caveats: Nothing was known about donor CMV status, and this possibly confounded expanded clonotype changes.

Each of the donors had 9 to 10 milliliters of peripheral blood drawn into EDTA-treated Vacutainer tubes. Turning to this clonotype: What it binds is unknown.

CDR3 length: 15 residues. Germline CDR1 LGHDT, CDR2 YNNKEL (reference sequence). Between the trimmed V and J ends, which lost 3 bases and 4 bases, there was a span of 13 bases. The chain is built from TRBV3-1 and TRBJ2-1; the D is unclear. The sequence was obtained from a woman aged 55-70 years in good health. The sample taken for sequencing was blood. CDR3 DNA: TGTGCCAGCAGCCAGAACTCGATAACTTACAATGAGCAGTTCTTC. Translated, it gives CASSQNSITYNEQFF.